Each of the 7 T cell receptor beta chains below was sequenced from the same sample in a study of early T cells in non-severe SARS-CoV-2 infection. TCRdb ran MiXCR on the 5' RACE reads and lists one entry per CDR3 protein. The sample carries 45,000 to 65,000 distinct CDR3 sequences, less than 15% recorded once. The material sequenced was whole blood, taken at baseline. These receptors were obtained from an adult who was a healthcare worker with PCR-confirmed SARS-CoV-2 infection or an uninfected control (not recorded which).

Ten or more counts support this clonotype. DNA for the CDR3: TGCGCCAGCAGCCAAGATATAGGGGCGAAGACTGAAGCTTTCTTT. Translating gives CASSQDIGAKTEAFF. The chain joins TRBV4-3 to TRBJ1-1; tentative D call: TRBD1 (5 bases). Germline CDR1 LGHNA, CDR2 YSLEER. The V end was cut by 0 bases, the J end by 5 bases, with 13 bases between. The CDR3 sequence is 15 residues long.

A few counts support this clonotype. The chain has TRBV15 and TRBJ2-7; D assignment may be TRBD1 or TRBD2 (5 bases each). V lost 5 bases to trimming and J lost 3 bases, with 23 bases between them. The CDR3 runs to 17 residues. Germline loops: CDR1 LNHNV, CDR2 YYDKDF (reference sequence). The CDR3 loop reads CATSPRYRDAVGYEQYF. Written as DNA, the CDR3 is TGTGCCACCAGCCCAAGATACCGGGACGCCGTAGGCTACGAGCAGTACTTC.

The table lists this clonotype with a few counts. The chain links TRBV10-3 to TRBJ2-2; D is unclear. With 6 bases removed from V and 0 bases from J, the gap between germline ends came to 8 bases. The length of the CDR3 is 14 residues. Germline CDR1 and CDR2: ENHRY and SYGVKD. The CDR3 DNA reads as TGTGCCATCAGGGACCAATCGAACACCGGGGAGCTGTTTTTT. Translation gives CAIRDQSNTGELFF.

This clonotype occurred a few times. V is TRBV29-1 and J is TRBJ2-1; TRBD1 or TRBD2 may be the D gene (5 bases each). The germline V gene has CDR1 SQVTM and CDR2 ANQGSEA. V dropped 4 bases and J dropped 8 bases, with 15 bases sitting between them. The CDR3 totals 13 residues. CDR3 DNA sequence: TGCAGCGTTGGGGGCAGAGGGGCGGATGAGCAGTTCTTC. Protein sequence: CSVGGRGADEQFF.

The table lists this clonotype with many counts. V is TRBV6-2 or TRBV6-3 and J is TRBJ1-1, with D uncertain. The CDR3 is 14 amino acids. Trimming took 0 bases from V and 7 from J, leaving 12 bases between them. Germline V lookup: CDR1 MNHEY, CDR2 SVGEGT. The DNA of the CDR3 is TGTGCCAGCAGTTACTCTATGGAACAGAGTGAAGCTTTCTTT. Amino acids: CASSYSMEQSEAFF.

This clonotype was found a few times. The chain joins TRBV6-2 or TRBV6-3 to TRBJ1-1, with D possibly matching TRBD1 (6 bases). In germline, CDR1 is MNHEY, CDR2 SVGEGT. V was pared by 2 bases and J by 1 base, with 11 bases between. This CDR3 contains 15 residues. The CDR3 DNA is TGTGCCAGCAGTTACCATCAACAGGGGAACACTGAAGCTTTCTTT. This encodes CASSYHQQGNTEAFF.

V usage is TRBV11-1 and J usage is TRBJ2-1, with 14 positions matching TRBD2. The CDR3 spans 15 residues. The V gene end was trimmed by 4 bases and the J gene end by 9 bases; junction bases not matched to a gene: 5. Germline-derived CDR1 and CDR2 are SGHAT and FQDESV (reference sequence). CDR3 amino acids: CASSSGTSGRAEQFF. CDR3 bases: TGTGCCAGCAGCTCGGGGACTAGCGGGAGAGCTGAGCAGTTCTTC.